This T cell receptor (beta chain) was profiled in a study of cytomegalovirus exposure and HLA in healthy donors (dated by TCRdb to about 2017). A note on the overall study: An earlier analysis of 587 of the donors reported 250 to 300 Gb of sequence data and 100 million to 130 million unique TCR beta sequences from 150 million to 200 million T cells. Besides the first cohort of under 700 subjects, a separate validation cohort made up of 120 different subjects was used. Every discovery cohort repertoire had been produced on one sequencing platform. Around 320 gigabases of sequencing data and 70 million to 85 million unique TCR sequences were included in an early release covering roughly 700 HLA-typed donors. The aim of the study was to test whether cataloging public T cell receptors could identify signatures of past pathogen exposure. In a later analysis, previously published TCR beta repertoires from several hundred donors were re-analyzed and high-resolution HLA genotyping was added so that TCR occurrence patterns could be studied. Across approximately 420 genotyped donors of the cohort, an average of roughly 200,000 unique TCR beta nucleotide sequences per donor were sequenced, and 15% to 20% of those sequences were non-productive. Roughly five DR-DQ haplotypes were handled as single units for association and clustering, since linkage in the cohort was strong. High-throughput TCR immunosequencing, statistical association of individual TCRs with disease status, and machine learning were combined to predict cytomegalovirus infection status. Among the 398 genotyped donors, approximately 81% belonged to the genetic ancestry cluster associated with self-reported Caucasian donors. The number of typed donors differed by locus: roughly 629-630 for A, B, C, DRB1 and DQB1; approximately 540 for DQA1; some 610 for DPA1; and roughly 490 for DPB1. Class I and class II HLA loci were covered by the typing at four-digit resolution. Alongside the repertoire data, information on donor age, sex, ethnicity and CMV serostatus was compiled. Using immunosequencing, the study profiled T cell repertoires from about 620 subjects and related those repertoires to cytomegalovirus serostatus. The later analysis used no new phenotypic data to find candidate immune exposures, relying instead on TCR beta sequences and their occurrence across donors. An earlier analysis of a few hundred of the donors applied high-throughput TCR beta sequencing to assess whether each TCR beta V gene segment acted as functional or pseudogenic. In a later genetic analysis, genome-wide SNP genotypes for about 55% of the 666 donors were used, and that subset was treated as a discovery cohort. What the research found in general, with its limitations: Immune exposure information for the cohort was limited to CMV serostatus. When HLA alleles, especially DR and DQ, strongly co-occurred, attributing TCR associations to individual alleles was difficult. A total of 150 to 200 TCR beta chains were listed by the study as associated with cytomegalovirus. A group of highly shared sequence variants was considered likely to be a technical artifact of the sequencing pipeline. The cohort was sequenced for TCR beta chains only, and without alpha or paired-chain data the features that could be detected were limited. The 87-base-pair reads could not distinguish some IMGT-functional V segments, including TRBV6-2 and TRBV6-3, so those segments were excluded. In a later analysis, TCR association rates were found to vary across HLA loci, with the most associated TCRs seen for DRB1 alleles and the fewest for HLA-C alleles. Three of the identified cytomegalovirus-associated TCR beta chains were confirmed in vitro to be specific for cytomegalovirus antigens. Most TCR sequences were observed very rarely across donors, whereas some public TCRs were present in many individuals. Because counts were too low, roughly 17 rarely observed V segments, including chromosome 9 orphons, were left out of the earlier analysis of roughly 600 of the donors. According to the authors, the approach could potentially be generalized to other disease states and immunological phenotypes. Compared with the approximately 600-donor mean, donors in an Asian-associated ancestry cluster had fewer N-insertions in productive TCRs, according to a later genetic analysis. Several of the top co-occurrence clusters appeared to be linked to parvovirus B19, influenza, CMV and Epstein-Barr virus, according to a later analysis. Presence/absence analyses assumed roughly uniform sequencing depth across donors, an assumption that may not hold. Cytomegalovirus status was reported to be diagnosed by the classifier with high specificity and sensitivity in both the original and validation cohorts. A further reported finding was that TCR beta sequences accurately predicted the HLA-A and HLA-B alleles for most subjects in the first cohort. According to a later analysis, most CMV-associated TCR beta chains appeared to be HLA-restricted, and the HLA associations seemed to be driven largely by CMV exposure. In a later genetic analysis, a missense DCLRE1C variant was associated with V-gene and J-gene trimming of TCR beta chains, and the association was replicated in an independent cohort. Correlated functional status among segregating V segments might be attributable to linkage disequilibrium, but an unknown experimental factor could not be ruled out. Compared with equally common non-associated chains, HLA-associated TCR beta chains in a later analysis were more clonally expanded and had lower generation probabilities. In an earlier analysis of around 600 of the donors, most TCR beta V segments appeared in productive rearrangements about 90% or about 30% of the time, broadly matching IMGT annotations. A later analysis associated 16,951 TCR beta sequences with specific HLA alleles at a false discovery rate of 0.05. Because HLA typing was unavailable for some donors at each locus, only the typed subset was used in association tests.

The cohort comprised hundreds of healthy bone marrow donors. All cohort members were sampled while nominally healthy, although unrecorded immune exposures were likely present. The donor was CMV seropositive and was included in the group of approximately 310 seropositive cohort members. Every donor gave a peripheral blood sample, and the peripheral blood mononuclear cells from that sample were used for TCR beta sequencing. Genomic DNA extraction from the blood cell samples was performed with the Qiagen DNeasy Blood Extraction Kit. The library was obtained by the immunoSEQ multiplex PCR assay. A mixture of 60 forward primers for TCR Vbeta segments and 13 reverse primers for TCR Jbeta segments was used in the multiplex PCR. Amplification of the CDR3 region of rearranged TCR beta genes was performed with a multiplex PCR assay on genomic DNA. On the Illumina HiSeq System, the amplified TCR beta libraries were sequenced as 87-base-pair reads. The paper's data handling went like this. In a later analysis, some 80 million unique TCR beta chains were counted across the roughly 610 repertoires, and roughly 11 million of these chains were shared by at least two donors. Raw reads were error-corrected and collapsed into unique sequences with a nearest-neighbor algorithm that merged closely related sequences to remove PCR and sequencing errors. CDR3 sequences were aligned to IMGT reference sequences to assign V, D and J gene segments. For a sequence to be retained, a match of at least six nucleotides was required to both a V gene segment and a J gene segment. A rearrangement was called productive if the CDR3 had no stop codons and remained in frame with V and J, and every other rearrangement was called non-productive. CDR3 was defined according to IMGT convention as the region running from the second conserved V-encoded cysteine to the conserved J-encoded phenylalanine. In an earlier analysis of around 570 of the donors, sequences lacking an unambiguous match to a single V gene segment were excluded. In an earlier analysis of several hundred of the donors, V segments were called functional above 56.7% productive rearrangements and were called segregating when the between-donor standard deviation exceeded 5%. A statistical classification framework was developed to diagnose cytomegalovirus status using the catalog of TCR beta chain sequences. A later analysis assigned V and J genes by comparing TCR nucleotide sequences with IMGT/GENE-DB human TR gene sequences. In a later analysis, CDR3 sequences and most-parsimonious VDJ recombination scenarios were assigned using the TCRdist pipeline. A later analysis defined each TCR beta chain by its CDR3 amino acid sequence plus V-gene family, and excluded reads lacking a unique V-gene family. A later analysis removed nearly 600 highly shared, low-generation-probability nucleotide sequences to deal with suspected cross-contamination and a sequencing artifact. For each public chain, a later analysis derived a clonal expansion index from normalized ranks of inferred template counts within each repertoire. A later analysis computed generation probabilities with a VDJ recombination model fitted to out-of-frame rearrangements, and checked the results against IGoR. In a later analysis, TCR-TCR, TCR-HLA and TCR-CMV co-occurrence was scored with hypergeometric tests, and a repertoire-size bias correction was applied to TCR pairs. To estimate false discovery rates, a later analysis permuted the HLA or CMV assignments 20 times. A later analysis grouped co-occurring TCRs with DBSCAN, adding TCRdist sequence similarity when clustering within HLA-allele-positive subsets. Co-occurrence clustering excluded repertoires with fewer than 30,000 or more than 120,000 public chains, plus five with anomalous nucleotide sharing. In its TCRdb copy, this immuneACCESS table keeps in-frame sequences only and misses some clones. Where compared with another copy, unresolved V genes explain less than half of these, and the others have no known cause. V and J calls and clone size are those listed in that table; D and trimming were worked out from the DNA. The sample records over 95,000 clones, 75% to 80% of which are singletons. Of the sample, roughly 12% is held by the ten largest clones.

Taken from the germline V gene (reference sequence), the CDR1 and CDR2 loops are LNHDA and SQIVND. The CDR3 numbers 13 residues from cysteine through phenylalanine. The CDR3 DNA has 39 bases and is translated from base 1. V loses 3 bases of germline sequence and J loses 5 bases, and the interval between the two ends is 10 bases. Concerning this clone: The clone's antigen remains unknown. No qualities accompany the bases; no much larger clone lies one base away.

The receptor was derived from a woman aged 40 to 50 in good health and CMV-seropositive. The chain was built from TRBV19 and TRBJ2-5, with no confidently assigned D gene. Sequences were obtained from PBMCs. The nucleotide sequence reads as follows: TGTGCCAGTAGTATTGAGTTGTCGGAGACCCAGTACTTC. It encodes CASSIELSETQYF.